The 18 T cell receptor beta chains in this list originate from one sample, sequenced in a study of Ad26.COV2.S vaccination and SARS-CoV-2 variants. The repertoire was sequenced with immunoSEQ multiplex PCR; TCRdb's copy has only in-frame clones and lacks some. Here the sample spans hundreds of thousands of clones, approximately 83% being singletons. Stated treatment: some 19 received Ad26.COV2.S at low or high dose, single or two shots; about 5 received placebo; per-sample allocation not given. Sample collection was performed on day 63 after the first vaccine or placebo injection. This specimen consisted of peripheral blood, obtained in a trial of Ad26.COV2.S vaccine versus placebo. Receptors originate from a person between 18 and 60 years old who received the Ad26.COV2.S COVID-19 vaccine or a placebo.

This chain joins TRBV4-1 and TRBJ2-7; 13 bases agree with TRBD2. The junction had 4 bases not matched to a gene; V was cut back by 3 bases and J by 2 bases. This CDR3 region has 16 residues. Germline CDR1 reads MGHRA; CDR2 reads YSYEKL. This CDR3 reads CASSQPTSGRAYEQYF. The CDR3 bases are TGCGCCAGCAGCCAGCCAACTAGCGGGAGGGCCTACGAGCAGTACTTC.

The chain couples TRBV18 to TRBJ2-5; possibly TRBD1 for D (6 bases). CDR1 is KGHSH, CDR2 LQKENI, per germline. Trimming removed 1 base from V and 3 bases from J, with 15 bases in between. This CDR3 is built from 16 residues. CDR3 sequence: CASSPLVRDKEETQYF. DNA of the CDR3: TGTGCCAGCTCACCACTTGTCCGGGACAAAGAAGAGACCCAGTACTTC.

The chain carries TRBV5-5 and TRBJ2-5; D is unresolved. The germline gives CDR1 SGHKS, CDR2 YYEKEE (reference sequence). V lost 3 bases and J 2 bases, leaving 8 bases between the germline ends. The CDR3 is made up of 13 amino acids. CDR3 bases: TGTGCCAGCAGCTCGTACGGACAAGAGACCCAGTACTTC. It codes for CASSSYGQETQYF.

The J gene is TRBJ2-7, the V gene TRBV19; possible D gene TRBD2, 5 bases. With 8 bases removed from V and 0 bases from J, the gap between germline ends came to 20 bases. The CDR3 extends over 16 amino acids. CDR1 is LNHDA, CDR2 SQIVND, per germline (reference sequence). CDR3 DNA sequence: TGTGCCAGTTCCCTTGACGGCGGGTTGAGCTCCTACGAGCAGTACTTC. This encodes CASSLDGGLSSYEQYF.

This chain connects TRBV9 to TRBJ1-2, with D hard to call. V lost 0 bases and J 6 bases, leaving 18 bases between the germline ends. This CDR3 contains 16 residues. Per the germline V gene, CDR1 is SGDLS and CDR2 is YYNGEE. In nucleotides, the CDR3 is TGTGCCAGCAGCGTAGGACCCTCTCCGAGGATAGATGGCTACACCTTC. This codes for CASSVGPSPRIDGYTF.

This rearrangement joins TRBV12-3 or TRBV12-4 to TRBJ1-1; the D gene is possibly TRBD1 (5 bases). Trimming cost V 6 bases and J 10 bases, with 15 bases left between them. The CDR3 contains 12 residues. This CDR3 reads CASSRQKRGAFF. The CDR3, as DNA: TGTGCCAGCAGCCGACAAAAGAGGGGAGCTTTCTTT.

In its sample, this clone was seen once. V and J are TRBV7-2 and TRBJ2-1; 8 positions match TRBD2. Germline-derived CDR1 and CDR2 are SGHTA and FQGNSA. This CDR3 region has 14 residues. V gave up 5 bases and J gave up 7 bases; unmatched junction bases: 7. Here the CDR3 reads CASSGRGGLNEQFF. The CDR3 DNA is TGTGCCAGCAGCGGACGGGGGGGCCTGAATGAGCAGTTCTTC.

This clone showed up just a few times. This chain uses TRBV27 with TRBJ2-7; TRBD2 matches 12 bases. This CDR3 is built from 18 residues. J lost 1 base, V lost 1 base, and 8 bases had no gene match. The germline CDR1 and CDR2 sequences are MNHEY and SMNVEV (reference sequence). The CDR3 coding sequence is TGTGCCAGCAGTTTATTTCCTAGCGGGAGGGCCTCATCCTACGAGCAGTACTTC. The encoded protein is CASSLFPSGRASSYEQYF.

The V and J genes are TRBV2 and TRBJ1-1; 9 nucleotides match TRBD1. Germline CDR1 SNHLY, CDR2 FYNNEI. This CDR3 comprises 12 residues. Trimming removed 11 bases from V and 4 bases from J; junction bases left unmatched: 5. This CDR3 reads CAVVDRGTEAFF. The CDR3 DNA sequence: TGTGCCGTTGTGGACAGGGGCACTGAAGCTTTCTTT. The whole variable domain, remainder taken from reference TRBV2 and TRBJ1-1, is EPEVTQTPSHQVTQMGQEVILRCVPISNHLYFYWYRQILGQKVEFLVSFYNNEISEKSEIFDDQFSVERPDGSNFTLKIRSTKLEDSAMYFCAVVDRGTEAFFGQGTRLTVV.

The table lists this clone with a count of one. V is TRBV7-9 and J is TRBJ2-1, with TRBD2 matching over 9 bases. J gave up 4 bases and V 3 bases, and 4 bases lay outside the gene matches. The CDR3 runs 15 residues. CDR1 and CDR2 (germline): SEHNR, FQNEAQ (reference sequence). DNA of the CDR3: TGTGCCAGCAGCTTTAGCGGGAGTCAATACAATGAGCAGTTCTTC. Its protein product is CASSFSGSQYNEQFF.

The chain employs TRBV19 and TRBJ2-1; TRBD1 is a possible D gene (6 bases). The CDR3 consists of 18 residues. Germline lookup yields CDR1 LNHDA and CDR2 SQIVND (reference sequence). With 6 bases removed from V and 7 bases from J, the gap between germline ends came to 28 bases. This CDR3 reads CASRPEVLQGQEENEQFF. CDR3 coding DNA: TGTGCCAGTAGACCGGAGGTTCTACAGGGTCAGGAGGAAAATGAGCAGTTCTTC.

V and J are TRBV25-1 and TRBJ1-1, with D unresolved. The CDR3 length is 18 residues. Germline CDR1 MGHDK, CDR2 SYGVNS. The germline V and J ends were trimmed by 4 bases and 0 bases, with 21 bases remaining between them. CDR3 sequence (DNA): TGTGCCAGCAGTGGATGGGCCTCAGAAACTACTATGAACACTGAAGCTTTCTTT. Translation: CASSGWASETTMNTEAFF.

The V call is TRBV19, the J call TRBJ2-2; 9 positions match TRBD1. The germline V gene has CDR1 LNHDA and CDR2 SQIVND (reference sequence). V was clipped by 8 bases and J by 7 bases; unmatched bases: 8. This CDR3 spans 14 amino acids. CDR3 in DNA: TGTGCCAGTTCGGTCCGGGACAGGGTCGGGGAGCTGTTTTTT. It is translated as CASSVRDRVGELFF.

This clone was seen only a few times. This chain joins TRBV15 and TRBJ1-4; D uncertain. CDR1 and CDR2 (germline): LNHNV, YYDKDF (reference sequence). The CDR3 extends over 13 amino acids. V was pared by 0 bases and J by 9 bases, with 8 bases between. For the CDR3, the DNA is TGTGCCACCAGCAGAGAATTTACGAAAAAACTGTTTTTT. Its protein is CATSREFTKKLFF. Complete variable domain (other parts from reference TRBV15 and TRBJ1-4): DAMVIQNPRYQVTQFGKPVTLSCSQTLNHNVMYWYQQKSSQAPKLLFHYYDKDFNNEADTPDNFQSRRPNTSFCFLDIRSPGLGDTAMYLCATSREFTKKLFFGSGTQLSVL.

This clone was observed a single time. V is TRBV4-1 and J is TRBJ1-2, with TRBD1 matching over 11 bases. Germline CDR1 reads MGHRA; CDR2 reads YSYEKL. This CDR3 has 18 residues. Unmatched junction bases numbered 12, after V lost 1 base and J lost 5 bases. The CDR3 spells CASSQVGQGARSGYGYTF. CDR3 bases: TGCGCCAGCAGCCAAGTCGGACAGGGGGCCCGAAGTGGGTATGGCTACACCTTC.

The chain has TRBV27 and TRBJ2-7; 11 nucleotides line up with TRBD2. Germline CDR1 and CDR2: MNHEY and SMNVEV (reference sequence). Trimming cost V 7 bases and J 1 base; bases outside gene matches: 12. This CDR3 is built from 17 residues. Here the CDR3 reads CASNPRITSGSSYEQYF. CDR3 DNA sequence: TGTGCCAGCAACCCTCGGATCACTAGCGGGAGTTCCTACGAGCAGTACTTC.

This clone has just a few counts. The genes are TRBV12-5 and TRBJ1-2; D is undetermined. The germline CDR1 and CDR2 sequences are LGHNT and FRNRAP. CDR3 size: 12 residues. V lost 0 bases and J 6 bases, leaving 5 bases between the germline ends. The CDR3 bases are TGTGCTAGTGGTTTGGTACGCGATGGCTACACCTTC. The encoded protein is CASGLVRDGYTF. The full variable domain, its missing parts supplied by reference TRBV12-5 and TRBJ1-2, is DARVTQTPRHKVTEMGQEVTMRCQPILGHNTVFWYRQTMMQGLELLAYFRNRAPLDDSGMPKDRFSAEMPDATLATLKIQPSEPRDSAVYFCASGLVRDGYTFGSGTRLTVV.

CDR3 region: CASSLGVGRSYEQYF. The DNA of the CDR3 is TGTGCCAGCAGTTTGGGTGTTGGAAGATCCTACGAGCAGTACTTC. This chain links TRBV25-1 with TRBJ2-7; no reliable D call. CDR1 and CDR2 (germline): MGHDK, SYGVNS. Trimming took 5 bases from V and 1 from J, leaving 15 bases between them. This CDR3 spans 15 amino acids.